This TCR beta chain was obtained from a study of shared clonotypes between healthy human individuals. Study in general: Aged between 18 and 49, the donors were a couple of women and three men. Three plates each covered CD4 naive and memory; CD8 naive two, CD8 memory one.

Several immunoSEQ plates held equal portions of the genomic DNA taken from each subset. The repertoire was sequenced with immunoSEQ multiplex PCR; TCRdb's copy has only in-frame clones and lacks some. The sample lists roughly 2 million clones, approximately 96% occurring once. Germline assignment: CDR1 LNHDA and CDR2 SQIVND (reference sequence). Unmatched junction bases numbered 9, after V lost 5 bases and J lost 6 bases. This CDR3 has 17 residues. Sequencing input: naive CD4+ T cells sorted from blood. Indicated subset: CD45RA+ positively selected. The chain couples TRBV19 to TRBJ2-2; 13 bases agree with TRBD2. The TCR sequence derives from a man in his late teens or twenties in good health. CDR3 residues: CASSLGLAGVRAGELFF. The CDR3 DNA follows: TGTGCCAGTAGTTTAGGACTAGCGGGAGTCAGGGCCGGGGAGCTGTTTTTT.